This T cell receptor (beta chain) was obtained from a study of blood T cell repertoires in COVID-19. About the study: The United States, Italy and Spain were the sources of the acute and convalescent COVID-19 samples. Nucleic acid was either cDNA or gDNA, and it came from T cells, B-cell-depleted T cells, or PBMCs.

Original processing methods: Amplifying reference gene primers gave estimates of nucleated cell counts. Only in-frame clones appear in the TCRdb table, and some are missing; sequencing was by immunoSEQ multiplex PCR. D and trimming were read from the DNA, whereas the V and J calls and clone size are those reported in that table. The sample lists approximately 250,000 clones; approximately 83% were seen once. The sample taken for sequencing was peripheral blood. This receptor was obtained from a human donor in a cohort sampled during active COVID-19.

The CDR3: CASSFGTGDSPLHF. CDR3 in DNA: TGTGCCAGCAGCTTTGGGACAGGGGACTCACCCCTCCACTTT. The rearrangement joins TRBV7-9 to TRBJ1-6, with 10 nucleotides matching TRBD1. The CDR3 consists of 14 residues. CDR1 is SEHNR, CDR2 FQNEAQ, per germline (reference sequence). J lost 10 bases, V lost 3 bases, and 3 bases had no gene match.